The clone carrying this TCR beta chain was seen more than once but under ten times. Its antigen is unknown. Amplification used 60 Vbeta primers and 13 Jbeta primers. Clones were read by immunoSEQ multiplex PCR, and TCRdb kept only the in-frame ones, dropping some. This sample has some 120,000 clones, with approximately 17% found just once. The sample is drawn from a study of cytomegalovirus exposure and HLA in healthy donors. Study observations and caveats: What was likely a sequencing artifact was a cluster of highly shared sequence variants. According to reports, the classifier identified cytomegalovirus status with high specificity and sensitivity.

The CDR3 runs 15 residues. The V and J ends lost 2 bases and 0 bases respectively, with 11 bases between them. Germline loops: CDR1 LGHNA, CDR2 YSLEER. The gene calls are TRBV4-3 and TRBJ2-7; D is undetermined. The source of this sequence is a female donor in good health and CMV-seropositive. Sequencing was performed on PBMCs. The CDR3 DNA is TGCGCCAGCAGCCAACTCCCAGATATCTCCTACGAGCAGTACTTC. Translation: CASSQLPDISYEQYF.